Each of the 30 T cell receptor beta chains below was sequenced from the same sample in a study of T cell changes during pregnancy in multiple sclerosis. Sequenced by immunoSEQ multiplex PCR; TCRdb stores in-frame clones only, minus some. This sample has 45,000 to 70,000 clones, with approximately 92% found just once. The sample consisted of CD4+ T cells from peripheral blood mononuclear cells, taken after pregnancy. These TCRs come from a female donor with multiple sclerosis, enrolled in a pregnancy study.

V gene TRBV4-3 combines with J gene TRBJ1-4; D gene ambiguous. Germline lookup yields CDR1 LGHNA and CDR2 YSLEER. The V and J ends lost 0 bases and 7 bases respectively, with 9 bases between them. This CDR3 spans 14 amino acids. DNA of the CDR3: TGCGCCAGCAGCCAAGATCTCGCAGGTGAAAAACTGTTTTTT. It specifies CASSQDLAGEKLFF.

CDR3: CASSLSGPGRGNSPLHF. The CDR3 DNA is TGTGCCAGCAGCTTAAGCGGGCCGGGACGGGGTAATTCACCCCTCCACTTT. The gene calls are TRBV7-6 and TRBJ1-6; possibly TRBD1 for D (5 bases). V lost 2 bases and J 6 bases, leaving 17 bases between the germline ends. The CDR3 has 17 residues. CDR1 SGHVS and CDR2 FNYEAQ come from the germline V gene.

This sequence joins TRBV18 and TRBJ2-7; unclear D gene. Germline assignment: CDR1 KGHSH and CDR2 LQKENI. Trimming removed 0 bases from V and 6 bases from J, with 6 bases in between. The CDR3 spans 12 residues. The CDR3 DNA is TGTGCCAGCTCACCACCCGCGCGCGAGCAGTACTTC. Its translation is CASSPPAREQYF.

The chain employs TRBV12-5 and TRBJ2-1; 7 nucleotides align to TRBD2. Germline CDR1 reads LGHNT; CDR2 reads FRNRAP. The V and J ends lost 5 bases and 9 bases, in that order; junction bases with no gene match: 7. The CDR3 sequence is 13 residues long. The CDR3 spells CASGLRGEGEQFF. In DNA form, the CDR3 reads TGTGCTAGTGGTCTACGGGGGGAGGGTGAGCAGTTCTTC.

The chain joins TRBV2 to TRBJ1-6, with 7 bases aligning to TRBD1. The V segment lost 7 bases and the J segment 3 bases; nucleotides outside the gene matches: 9. Per germline, CDR1 SNHLY and CDR2 FYNNEI. The CDR3 consists of 16 residues. The CDR3 loop reads CASTDRPPFYNSPLHF. CDR3 in DNA: TGTGCCAGCACGGACAGGCCCCCTTTCTATAATTCACCCCTCCACTTT.

The CDR3 reads CASSLVVGGNTGELFF. Here the CDR3 DNA reads TGCGCCAGCAGCTTGGTTGTGGGGGGAAACACCGGGGAGCTGTTTTTT. The rearrangement uses TRBV5-1 and TRBJ2-2; D is possibly TRBD2 (6 bases). Germline CDR1 SGHRS, CDR2 YFSETQ. The V end lost 0 bases, the J end lost 2 bases, and 11 bases lay between the germline ends. The length of the CDR3 is 16 residues.

DNA for the CDR3: TGTGCCAGTACCCTCAGGCGGCAGGGCGTAGGTGGCTACACCTTC. Its protein product is CASTLRRQGVGGYTF. The rearrangement links TRBV19 to TRBJ1-2, with D possibly matching TRBD1 (5 bases). Trimming took off 7 bases at V and 7 bases at J, with 22 bases between the two ends. The CDR3 runs to 15 residues. CDR1 is LNHDA, CDR2 SQIVND, per germline (reference sequence).

The rearrangement links TRBV2 to TRBJ2-1, with 7 bases lining up with TRBD2. The CDR3 loop spans 17 amino acids. V lost 10 bases and J lost 1; bases outside the gene matches: 16. Germline CDR1 SNHLY, CDR2 FYNNEI. This chain's CDR3 is CAILDPLGGGSYNEQFF. The CDR3 coding sequence is TGTGCCATCCTTGACCCACTTGGGGGAGGGTCCTACAATGAGCAGTTCTTC.

The chain has TRBV2 and TRBJ2-5; 13 bases match TRBD2. CDR1 and CDR2 (germline): SNHLY, FYNNEI. The CDR3 extends over 16 amino acids. The V gene end was trimmed by 3 bases and the J gene end by 1 base; junction bases not matched to a gene: 2. The CDR3 reads CASSEGLAGSQETQYF. Written as DNA, the CDR3 is TGTGCCAGCAGTGAGGGACTAGCGGGGTCCCAAGAGACCCAGTACTTC.

The V call is TRBV9, the J call TRBJ2-1; D is ambiguous. Germline V gene data show CDR1 as SGDLS and CDR2 as YYNGEE. The CDR3 consists of 14 residues. Trimming left V 2 bases short and J 5 bases short, with 11 bases between. CDR3 sequence reads: CASSVQEPNNEQFF. Here the CDR3 DNA reads TGTGCCAGCAGCGTCCAGGAACCGAACAATGAGCAGTTCTTC. Together with reference TRBV9 and TRBJ2-1, the CDR3 gives the full variable domain: DSGVTQTPKHLITATGQRVTLRCSPRSGDLSVYWYQQSLDQGLQFLIQYYNGEERAKGNILERFSAQQFPDLHSELNLSSLELGDSALYFCASSVQEPNNEQFFGPGTRLTVL.

The chain links TRBV7-9 to TRBJ1-4, with D hard to call. The germline V gene has CDR1 SEHNR and CDR2 FQNEAQ (reference sequence). V was cut by 5 bases and J by 2 bases, with 9 bases left in between. This CDR3 spans 14 amino acids. DNA for the CDR3: TGTGCCAGCAGCACCAGGTTGACTAATGAAAAACTGTTTTTT. Its translation: CASSTRLTNEKLFF.

This rearrangement joins TRBV6-5 to TRBJ1-4, with 9 bases identical to TRBD1. J was trimmed by 14 bases and V by 6 bases; bases with no gene match: 7. Germline CDR1 and CDR2: MNHEY and SVGAGI. CDR3 size: 12 residues. The CDR3, as DNA: TGTGCCAGCAGAGCAGAACAGGGGGCTCTGTTTTTT. Translation gives CASRAEQGALFF.

The rearrangement joins TRBV5-1 to TRBJ2-7; 10 nucleotides line up with TRBD2. With 6 bases clipped from V and 0 bases from J, the junction kept 6 bases outside the gene matches. Looked up from germline, CDR1 is SGHRS and CDR2 is YFSETQ. This CDR3 spans 15 amino acids. As DNA, the CDR3 is TGCGCCAGCATAGCGGGGGGTCCTTACTCCTACGAGCAGTACTTC. Its protein is CASIAGGPYSYEQYF.

The gene calls are TRBV5-1 and TRBJ2-5; weak D call: TRBD2 (5 bases). Germline CDR1 and CDR2: SGHRS and YFSETQ. The CDR3 extends over 17 amino acids. V dropped 5 bases and J dropped 2 bases, with 22 bases sitting between them. The CDR3 is CASRPSVGLAEQETQYF. CDR3 sequence (DNA): TGCGCCAGCAGACCCTCCGTAGGTCTAGCCGAACAAGAGACCCAGTACTTC.

This clone came up once. The chain employs TRBV5-1 and TRBJ2-5; 13 bases map to TRBD2. CDR3 length: 16 residues. J gave up 2 bases and V 4 bases, and 5 bases lay outside the gene matches. CDR1 and CDR2 from the germline V gene are SGHRS and YFSETQ. The CDR3 nucleotides are TGCGCCAGCAGCCCGGGACTAGCGGGGAGGCAAGAGACCCAGTACTTC. Translating gives CASSPGLAGRQETQYF.

The chain recombines TRBV16 with TRBJ1-2; perhaps TRBD1 as D (5 bases). Germline assignment: CDR1 KGHSY and CDR2 FQNENV. V dropped 0 bases and J dropped 4 bases, with 15 bases sitting between them. There are 16 residues in the CDR3. This CDR3 is CASSQSIAGTPYGYTF. The CDR3 DNA reads TGTGCCAGCAGCCAATCGATAGCTGGGACTCCCTATGGCTACACCTTC.

This clone has just one count. The J gene is TRBJ1-1, the V gene TRBV6-5; TRBD1 is a possible D gene (5 bases). Germline V gene lookup returns CDR1 MNHEY and CDR2 SVGAGI. This CDR3 has 15 amino acids. V shed 6 bases and J shed 0 bases, with 14 bases lying between them. The CDR3 nucleotides are TGTGCCAGCAGCCCGCAGGGATTATTGAACACTGAAGCTTTCTTT. Encoded protein: CASSPQGLLNTEAFF.

CDR3: CASSSLAGGFIETQYF. The CDR3, as DNA: TGTGCCAGCTCATCCCTAGCGGGGGGCTTCATCGAGACCCAGTACTTC. The gene calls are TRBV18 and TRBJ2-5; TRBD2 aligns across 11 bases. CDR3 size: 16 residues. V was pared by 5 bases and J by 5 bases, with 10 bases of the junction left unmatched. Germline assignment: CDR1 KGHSH and CDR2 LQKENI. Complete variable domain (other parts from reference TRBV18 and TRBJ2-5): NAGVMQNPRHLVRRRGQEARLRCSPMKGHSHVYWYRQLPEEGLKFMVYLQKENIIDESGMPKERFSAEFPKEGPSILRIQQVVRGDSAAYFCASSSLAGGFIETQYFGPGTRLLVL.

The table lists this clone with a count of one. This rearrangement joins TRBV27 to TRBJ2-7; the D gene is possibly TRBD1 (6 bases). V shed 0 bases and J shed 3 bases, with 9 bases lying between them. This CDR3 is built from 14 residues. The germline V gene has CDR1 MNHEY and CDR2 SMNVEV (reference sequence). The CDR3 DNA follows: TGTGCCAGCAGTTTATCGGACAGAGACTACGAGCAGTACTTC. It translates to CASSLSDRDYEQYF.

This clone was observed a single time. The chain links TRBV7-2 to TRBJ1-2; 7 nucleotides match TRBD1. Looked up from germline, CDR1 is SGHTA and CDR2 is FQGNSA. This CDR3 is 13 amino acids long. Germline trimming cut 4 bases from V and 13 bases from J; bases unmatched to any gene: 12. The chain's CDR3 is CASSSTGTAGFTF. CDR3 DNA: TGTGCCAGCAGCTCAACCGGGACAGCTGGTTTCACCTTC.

V usage is TRBV15 and J usage is TRBJ1-2; D ambiguous. The V end was cut by 0 bases, the J end by 4 bases, with 15 bases between. Germline loops: CDR1 LNHNV, CDR2 YYDKDF (reference sequence). There are 16 residues in the CDR3. The CDR3 DNA follows: TGTGCCACCAGCAGAGACCCGAATCAGGCAAGCTATGGCTACACCTTC. Its translation: CATSRDPNQASYGYTF.

This chain connects TRBV18 to TRBJ2-2, with a possible D match to TRBD2 (6 bases). The CDR3 contains 17 residues. Trimming shortened V by 3 bases and J by 0 bases, and 14 bases separated the two germline ends. The germline V gene has CDR1 KGHSH and CDR2 LQKENI. CDR3 amino acids: CASSPLPEGSNTGELFF. CDR3 DNA sequence: TGTGCCAGCTCACCCCTCCCGGAGGGCTCGAACACCGGGGAGCTGTTTTTT. The variable domain in full, with the rest retrieved from reference TRBV18 and TRBJ2-2, is NAGVMQNPRHLVRRRGQEARLRCSPMKGHSHVYWYRQLPEEGLKFMVYLQKENIIDESGMPKERFSAEFPKEGPSILRIQQVVRGDSAAYFCASSPLPEGSNTGELFFGEGSRLTVL.

The chain recombines TRBV7-2 with TRBJ2-7, with D perhaps TRBD1 (5 bases). This CDR3 spans 18 amino acids. Trimming took off 5 bases at V and 2 bases at J, with 25 bases between the two ends. Germline-derived CDR1 and CDR2 are SGHTA and FQGNSA. The CDR3 loop reads CASSAHVFPSGMPYEQYF. CDR3 coding DNA: TGTGCCAGCAGCGCACACGTATTCCCCTCAGGGATGCCCTACGAGCAGTACTTC. The full variable domain, completed using reference TRBV7-2 and TRBJ2-7, is GAGVSQSPSNKVTEKGKDVELRCDPISGHTALYWYRQSLGQGLEFLIYFQGNSAPDKSGLPSDRFSAERTGGSVSTLTIQRTQQEDSAVYLCASSAHVFPSGMPYEQYFGPGTRLTVT.

The CDR3: CASSETGYGYTF. DNA of the CDR3: TGTGCCAGCAGCGAAACGGGCTATGGCTACACCTTC. The rearrangement joins TRBV7-9 to TRBJ1-2, with D unclear. The CDR3 totals 12 residues. In germline, CDR1 is SEHNR, CDR2 FQNEAQ (reference sequence). V was shortened by 5 bases and J by 4 bases, with 8 bases between the two germline ends.

This rearrangement joins TRBV4-3 to TRBJ2-4; tentative D call: TRBD2 (6 bases). CDR1 is LGHNA and CDR2 is YSLEER in the germline V gene. Trimming shortened V by 0 bases and J by 9 bases, and 12 bases separated the two germline ends. This CDR3 has 14 residues. CDR3 loop: CASSQDGGNIIQYF. In DNA form, the CDR3 reads TGCGCCAGCAGCCAAGACGGGGGTAACATCATTCAGTACTTC.

The chain uses TRBV19 and TRBJ2-4; no firm D call. Trimming removed 3 bases from V and 0 bases from J, with 6 bases in between. This CDR3 is 14 amino acids long. The germline CDR1 and CDR2 sequences are LNHDA and SQIVND (reference sequence). The DNA of the CDR3 is TGTGCCAGTAGTATTAGCCGAGCCAAAAACATTCAGTACTTC. Translated, it gives CASSISRAKNIQYF.

The chain recombines TRBV7-3 with TRBJ2-1, with TRBD2 matching over 7 bases. The V and J ends lost 3 bases and 6 bases, in that order; junction bases with no gene match: 5. Germline lookup yields CDR1 SGHTA and CDR2 FQGTGA. This CDR3 has 14 residues. The CDR3 sequence: CASSFPSSGNEQFF. Written as DNA, the CDR3 is TGTGCCAGCAGCTTCCCCTCTAGCGGCAATGAGCAGTTCTTC. Looking up the rest from reference TRBV7-3 and TRBJ2-1 gives the full variable domain: GAGVSQTPSNKVTEKGKYVELRCDPISGHTALYWYRQSLGQGPEFLIYFQGTGAADDSGLPNDRFFAVRPEGSVSTLKIQRTERGDSAVYLCASSFPSSGNEQFFGPGTRLTVL.

The genes are TRBV2 and TRBJ1-5; 8 bases are shared with TRBD1. The J segment lost 8 bases and the V segment lost 7 bases, leaving 7 bases of the junction unmatched. The germline V gene has CDR1 SNHLY and CDR2 FYNNEI. The CDR3 totals 13 residues. The CDR3 loop is CASTQQGQEPQHF. Here the CDR3 DNA reads TGTGCCAGCACGCAACAGGGACAGGAGCCCCAGCATTTT.

The chain employs TRBV28 and TRBJ1-1, with D maybe TRBD1 (5 bases). Trimming pared 6 bases from V and 0 bases from J, leaving 11 bases between. The CDR3 runs 14 residues. The germline gives CDR1 MDHEN, CDR2 SYDVKM. CDR3 in amino acids: CASSPGALNTEAFF. The CDR3 nucleotides are TGTGCCAGCAGCCCTGGGGCCCTGAACACTGAAGCTTTCTTT.

The rearrangement uses TRBV19 and TRBJ2-7, with D possibly being TRBD1 (6 bases). CDR3 length equals 17 residues. Germline CDR1 and CDR2: LNHDA and SQIVND (reference sequence). Trimming removed 4 bases from V and 0 bases from J, with 19 bases in between. The CDR3 DNA reads as TGTGCCAGTAGTACCGGACAGAGCCCTAGGAGCTCCTACGAGCAGTACTTC. As protein: CASSTGQSPRSSYEQYF.